This TCR beta chain appears in the sequencing data of a study of technical replicates of blood from several donors. Germline trimming cut 11 bases from V and 2 bases from J; bases unmatched to any gene: 11. This CDR3 is built from 17 residues. The germline CDR1 and CDR2 sequences are SGHTA and FQGNSA. This clone has just one count. Using immunoSEQ multiplex PCR, the repertoire was profiled, and TCRdb retains in-frame clones only, with some absent. The profile shows roughly 82,000 clones, about 89% of them singletons. This chain joins TRBV7-2 and TRBJ2-6; 11 bases map to TRBD1. This TCR came from a human donor in good health. Sequenced material: T cells isolated from PBMCs. This chain's CDR3 is CADQRDRGWAGANVLTF. As DNA, the CDR3 is TGTGCCGATCAAAGGGACAGGGGGTGGGCTGGGGCCAACGTCCTGACTTTC.